Given below is one TCR beta chain in context. The antigen remains undetermined. The CDR3 is 13 residues long. Trimming took 6 bases from V and 4 from J, leaving 9 bases between them. Germline V CDR1 and CDR2: MNHEY, SVGAGI. The data stem from a study of T cell responses to AZD1222 COVID-19 vaccine. Overall study results and limits: As reported, nearly half of all spike-specific TCRs target variant regions that are unmutated.

Profiling relied on immunoSEQ multiplex PCR, and the TCRdb table lists in-frame clones only, not all of them. Found here are 100,000 to 150,000 clones, more than 80% of them singletons; the top ten hold about 4.4%. Sequenced here: peripheral blood, sampled 28 days after the second AZD1222 dose. This clonotype originated in an adult who received the AZD1222 COVID-19 vaccine. The chain uses TRBV6-5 and TRBJ1-4; D is uncertain. CDR3 loop: CASRGSFNEKLFF. The CDR3 bases are TGTGCCAGCAGAGGCAGTTTTAATGAAAAACTGTTTTTT.